This T cell receptor (beta chain) was profiled in a study of regulatory T cells in long-lasting Graves disease. Regarding the study as a whole: New patients shared fewer public clonotypes (over 900) than persistent patients did (roughly 2,500).

The time point denotes: newly diagnosed GD, antithyroid drugs for less than 3 months. Generation of the TCR library employed RNA extracted from PBMCs. Building of the TCR beta libraries involved iRepertoire HTBI primers and Arm-PCR of CDR3 regions. One entry per CDR3 protein, called by TCRdb with MiXCR from the multiplex PCR reads. The profile shows roughly 560,000 distinct CDR3 sequences, 9.5% to 15% of them singletons. This clonotype showed up many times. Its matching antigen is unknown. The junction does not match germline at one end; this may be a read error. Germline CDR1 reads SGHTA; CDR2 reads FQGNSA. The CDR3 loop spans 18 amino acids. Separately, the same data were catalogued under a study of T cells in Graves' hyperthyroidism and ophthalmopathy.

The chain recombines TRBV7-2 with TRBJ2-2; 7 bases agree with TRBD2. The sequence was obtained from a woman aged 25 to 39 with Graves disease. The source was peripheral blood mononuclear cells (PBMCs), collected at new diagnosis, from a patient treated with antithyroid drugs. Here the CDR3 DNA reads TGTGCCAGCACCTTAAGATACGGCGGGAGTGCTAAAGTCGGGGAGCTGTTTTTT. It specifies CASTLRYGGSAKVGELFF.